A selection of T cell receptor beta chains follows, all from one sample in a study of T cell responses to AZD1222 COVID-19 vaccine. Clones were sequenced by immunoSEQ multiplex PCR, and TCRdb holds only the in-frame ones, with some missing. The repertoire holds about 130,000 clones, about 90% seen once, with under 2% in the top ten. The sequences come from peripheral blood, collected on day 0 of AZD1222 vaccination. The receptors originated from an adult in good health. The CDR3 runs from the conserved cysteine through the conserved F or W. Clone sizes are given selectively: once, few, many, or a class where the clone is expanded.

>.|TRBJ1-2|TRBV6-5
CASSRTEDNYGYTF
>once|TRBJ1-2|TRBV4-2
CASSQDLGGAGGDGYTF
>.|TRBJ2-3|TRBV4-3
CASSQDYGSFTDTQYF
>.|TRBJ1-6|TRBV6-5
CASSYTGTDNSPLHF
>.|TRBJ1-5|TRBV5-5
CASSSGQSNQPQHF
>.|TRBJ2-1|TRBV7-2
CASSFGTTNEQFF
>.|TRBJ2-7|TRBV7-8
CASSLDEGRLYEQYF
>.|TRBJ1-1|TRBV28
CASSDPGYAAFF
>.|TRBJ1-3|TRBV7-9
CASSSEGFSGNTIYF
>once|TRBJ2-3|TRBV30
CAWSVTGTSGRDTQYF
>.|TRBJ2-1|TRBV19
CASSIATSGGNEQFF
>.|TRBJ1-2|TRBV7-2
CASSLAPGTNYGYTF
>.|TRBJ2-2|TRBV6-5
CASIKDSLATGELFF
>.|TRBJ1-4|TRBV19
CASRDRGRHNEKLFF
>.|TRBJ1-4|TRBV9
CASSVGGDEKLFF
>once|TRBJ2-5|TRBV27
CASSKASDRAGTQYF
>.|TRBJ1-1|TRBV5-1
CASSQRQGASGTEAFF
>.|TRBJ1-3|TRBV27
CASKQGSSGNTIYF